Sequencing of this TCR beta chain was carried out in a study of response to subunit inactivated influenza vaccine. TCRdb reprocessed the RT-PCR reads via MiXCR and lists one record per CDR3 protein. The sample yields fewer than 550,000 distinct CDR3 sequences, less than 30% seen once. Findings of the study overall: With each seasonal influenza vaccination, the authors suggested, few new T cells are recruited.

In regard to this clonotype: Antigen: not known.

CDR3 length equals 16 residues. Trimming cost V 4 bases and J 2 bases, with 15 bases left between them. The V gene's germline CDR1 is MGHRA and CDR2 YSYEKL. Specimen: CD4+ T cells sorted from PBMCs, collected 4 to 6 days after vaccination. The chain carries TRBV4-1 and TRBJ2-1; either TRBD1 or TRBD2 may fit D (5 bases each). This clonotype was sampled from a man in his fifties who received an inactivated influenza vaccine. CDR3 in amino acids: CASSRPPRGAYNEQFF. CDR3 DNA sequence: TGCGCCAGCAGCCGGCCCCCTAGGGGAGCCTACAATGAGCAGTTCTTC.